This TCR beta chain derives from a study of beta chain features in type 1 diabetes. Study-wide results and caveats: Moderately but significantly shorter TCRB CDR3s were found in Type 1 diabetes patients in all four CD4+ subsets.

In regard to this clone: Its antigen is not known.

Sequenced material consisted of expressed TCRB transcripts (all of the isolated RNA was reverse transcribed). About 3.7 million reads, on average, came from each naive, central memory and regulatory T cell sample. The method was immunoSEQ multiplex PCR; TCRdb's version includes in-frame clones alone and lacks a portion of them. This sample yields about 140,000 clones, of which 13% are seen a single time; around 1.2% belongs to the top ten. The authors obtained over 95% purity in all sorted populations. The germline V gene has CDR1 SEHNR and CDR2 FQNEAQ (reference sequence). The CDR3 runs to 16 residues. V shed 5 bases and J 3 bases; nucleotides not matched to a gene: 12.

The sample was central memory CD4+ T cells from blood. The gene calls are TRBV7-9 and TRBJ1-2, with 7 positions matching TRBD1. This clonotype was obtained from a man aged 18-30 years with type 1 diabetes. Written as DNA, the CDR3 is TGTGCCAGCAGCCGAGGACAGGAGGCTCCCTACTATGGCTACACCTTC. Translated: CASSRGQEAPYYGYTF.